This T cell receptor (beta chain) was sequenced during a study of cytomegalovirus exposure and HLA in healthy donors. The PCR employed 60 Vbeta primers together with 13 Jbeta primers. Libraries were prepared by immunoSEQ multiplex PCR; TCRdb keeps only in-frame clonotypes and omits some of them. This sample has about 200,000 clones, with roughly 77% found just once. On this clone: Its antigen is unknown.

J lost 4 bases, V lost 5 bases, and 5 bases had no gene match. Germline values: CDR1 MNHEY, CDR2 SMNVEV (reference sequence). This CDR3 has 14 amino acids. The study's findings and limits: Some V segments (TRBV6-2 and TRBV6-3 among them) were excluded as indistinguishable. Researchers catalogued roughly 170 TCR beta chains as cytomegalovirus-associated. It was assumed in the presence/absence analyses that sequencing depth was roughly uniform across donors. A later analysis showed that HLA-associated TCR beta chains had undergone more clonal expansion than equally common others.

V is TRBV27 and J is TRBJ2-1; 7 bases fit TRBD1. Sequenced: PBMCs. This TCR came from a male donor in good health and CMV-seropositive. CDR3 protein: CASSTIQGYNEQFF. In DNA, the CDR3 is TGTGCCAGCAGTACAATACAGGGGTACAATGAGCAGTTCTTC.